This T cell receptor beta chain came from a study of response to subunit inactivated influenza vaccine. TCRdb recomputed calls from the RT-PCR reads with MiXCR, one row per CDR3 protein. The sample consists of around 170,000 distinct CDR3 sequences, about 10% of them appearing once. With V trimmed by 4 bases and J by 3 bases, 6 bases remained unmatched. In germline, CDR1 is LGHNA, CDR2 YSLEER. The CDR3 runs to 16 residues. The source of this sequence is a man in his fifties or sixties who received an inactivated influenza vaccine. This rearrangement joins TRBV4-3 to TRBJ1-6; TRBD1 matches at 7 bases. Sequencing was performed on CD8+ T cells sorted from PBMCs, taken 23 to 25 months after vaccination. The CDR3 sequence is CASSLGGDSYNSPLHF. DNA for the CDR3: TGCGCCAGCAGCCTGGGGGGGGACAGCTATAATTCACCCCTCCACTTT.